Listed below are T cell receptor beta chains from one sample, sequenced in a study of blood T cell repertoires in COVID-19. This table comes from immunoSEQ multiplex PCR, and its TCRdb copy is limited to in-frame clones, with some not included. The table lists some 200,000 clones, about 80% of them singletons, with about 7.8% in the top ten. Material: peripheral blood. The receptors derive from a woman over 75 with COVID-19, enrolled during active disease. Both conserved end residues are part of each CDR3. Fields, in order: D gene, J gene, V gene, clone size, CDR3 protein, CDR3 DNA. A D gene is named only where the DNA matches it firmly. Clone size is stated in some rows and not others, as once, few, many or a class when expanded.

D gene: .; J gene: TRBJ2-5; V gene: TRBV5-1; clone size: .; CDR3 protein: CASSFRTASEETQYF; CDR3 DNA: TGCGCCAGCAGCTTTAGGACAGCCAGCGAAGAGACCCAGTACTTC
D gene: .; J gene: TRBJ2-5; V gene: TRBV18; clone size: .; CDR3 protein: CASSPDRQGTQYF; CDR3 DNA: TGTGCCAGCTCACCCGACAGGCAGGGGACCCAGTACTTC
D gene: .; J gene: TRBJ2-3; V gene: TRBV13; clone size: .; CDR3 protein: CASTNRREGTTDTQYF; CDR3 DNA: TGTGCCAGCACCAATAGGCGGGAAGGTACAACAGATACGCAGTATTTT
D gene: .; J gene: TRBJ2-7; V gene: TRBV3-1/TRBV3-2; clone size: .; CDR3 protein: CASSQGRYEVGQYF; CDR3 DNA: TGTGCCAGCAGCCAAGGCCGGTATGAGGTTGGGCAGTACTTC
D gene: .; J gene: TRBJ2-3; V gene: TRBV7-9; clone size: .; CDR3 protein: CASSWSLNTDTQYF; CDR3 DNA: TGTGCCAGCAGCTGGTCACTGAACACAGATACGCAGTATTTT
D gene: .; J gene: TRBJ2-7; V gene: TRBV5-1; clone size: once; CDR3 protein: CASSLANARSSYEQYF; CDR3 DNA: TGCGCCAGCAGCTTGGCCAACGCGAGGAGCTCCTACGAGCAGTACTTC
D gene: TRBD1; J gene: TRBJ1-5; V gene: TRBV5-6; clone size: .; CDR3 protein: CASSRSTGPYQPQHF; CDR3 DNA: TGTGCCAGCAGTCGGTCGACAGGGCCTTATCAGCCCCAGCATTTT
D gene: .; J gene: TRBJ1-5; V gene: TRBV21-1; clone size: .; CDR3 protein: CASRDRGIRQPQHF; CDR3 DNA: TGTGCCAGCAGGGACAGGGGAATACGTCAGCCCCAGCATTTT
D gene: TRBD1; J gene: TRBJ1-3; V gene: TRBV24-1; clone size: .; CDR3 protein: CATSELGQGGNTIYF; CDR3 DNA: TGTGCCACCAGTGAGTTGGGACAGGGGGGAAACACCATATATTTT
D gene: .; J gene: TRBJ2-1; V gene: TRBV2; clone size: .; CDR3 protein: CASSGGASASEQFF; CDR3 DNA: TGTGCCAGCAGTGGGGGAGCGTCGGCGAGTGAGCAGTTCTTC
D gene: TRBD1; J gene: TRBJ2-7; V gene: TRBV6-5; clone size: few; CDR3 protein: CASRFTGGGYEQYF; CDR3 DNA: TGTGCCAGCAGATTTACAGGGGGCGGCTACGAGCAGTACTTC